Below are 15 T cell receptor beta chains sequenced from a single sample in a study of blood T cell repertoires in COVID-19. Only in-frame clones appear in the TCRdb table, and some are missing; sequencing was by immunoSEQ multiplex PCR. Of approximately 34,000 clones in the sample, 75% to 90% were seen once. The sequenced sample consisted of peripheral blood. These TCRs come from a woman between 65 and 79 years old with acute or convalescent COVID-19.

V and J are TRBV5-1 and TRBJ1-1; perhaps TRBD1 as D (6 bases). The V end lost 4 bases, the J end lost 4 bases, and 17 bases lay between the germline ends. The CDR3 spans 15 residues. The V gene's germline CDR1 is SGHRS and CDR2 YFSETQ. The CDR3: CASSSYRVRSTEAFF. The CDR3 DNA follows: TGCGCCAGCAGCAGTTACAGGGTTCGGAGCACTGAAGCTTTCTTT. The full variable domain, with the rest looked up from reference TRBV5-1 and TRBJ1-1, is KAGVTQTPRYLIKTRGQQVTLSCSPISGHRSVSWYQQTPGQGLQFLFEYFSETQRNKGNFPGRFSGRQFSNSRSEMNVSTLELGDSALYLCASSSYRVRSTEAFFGQGTRLTVV.

The V gene is TRBV9, the J gene TRBJ1-2; 7 nucleotides align to TRBD1. CDR1 is SGDLS, CDR2 YYNGEE, per germline. J was trimmed by 4 bases and V by 0 bases; bases with no gene match: 9. The CDR3 has 16 amino acids. The CDR3 loop is CASSVAGGQQTYGYTF. The CDR3 DNA sequence: TGTGCCAGCAGCGTAGCTGGGGGACAGCAAACCTATGGCTACACCTTC.

Here the CDR3 reads CSVDPDRNYGYTF. CDR3 nucleotide sequence: TGCAGCGTTGATCCCGACAGGAACTATGGCTACACCTTC. The chain is built from TRBV29-1 and TRBJ1-2; a weak D match, TRBD1 (6 bases). The CDR3 extends over 13 amino acids. V lost 3 bases to trimming and J lost 2 bases, with 10 bases between them. Germline values: CDR1 SQVTM, CDR2 ANQGSEA.

V is TRBV18 and J is TRBJ2-1; a possible D gene is TRBD2 (6 bases). Per germline, CDR1 KGHSH and CDR2 LQKENI. The CDR3 contains 17 residues. Trimming left V 0 bases short and J 7 bases short, with 19 bases between. The CDR3 sequence: CASSPPWDFSFRNEQFF. The CDR3 DNA reads TGTGCCAGCTCACCACCGTGGGACTTCTCGTTCAGGAATGAGCAGTTCTTC.

J is TRBJ2-7 and V is TRBV9, with 12 bases matching TRBD2. The CDR3 contains 15 residues. Germline lookup yields CDR1 SGDLS and CDR2 YYNGEE. V lost 4 bases to trimming and J lost 2 bases; unmatched junction nucleotides: 4. CDR3 bases: TGTGCCAGCAGCCGGACTAGCGGGGCCACCTACGAGCAGTACTTC. The encoded protein is CASSRTSGATYEQYF.

This chain links TRBV5-1 with TRBJ2-1, with TRBD1 as a possible D gene (5 bases). Germline lookup yields CDR1 SGHRS and CDR2 YFSETQ. V gave up 4 bases and J gave up 5 bases, with 19 bases separating them. The CDR3 is 16 amino acids. DNA for the CDR3: TGCGCCAGCAGCCTAGAAACAGGTAATAGACACAATGAGCAGTTCTTC. It encodes CASSLETGNRHNEQFF.

This chain joins TRBV7-2 and TRBJ2-3; D possibly corresponds to TRBD1 (5 bases). Trimming removed 6 bases at V and 0 bases at J, with 16 bases between. The germline V gene has CDR1 SGHTA and CDR2 FQGNSA. The CDR3 covers 16 residues. The CDR3: CASSPWGGPSTDTQYF. CDR3 in DNA: TGTGCCAGCAGTCCATGGGGCGGTCCGAGCACAGATACGCAGTATTTT.

This clone was seen a handful of times. The chain recombines TRBV5-4 with TRBJ2-6; D might be TRBD2 (6 bases). Between the trimmed V and J ends, which lost 7 bases and 2 bases, there was a span of 16 bases. This CDR3 is built from 16 residues. Per germline, CDR1 SGHNT and CDR2 YYREEE (reference sequence). This CDR3 reads CASSRGALAGANVLTF. The DNA of the CDR3 is TGTGCCAGCTCTCGCGGGGCCCTCGCTGGGGCCAACGTCCTGACTTTC. Filled out from reference TRBV5-4 and TRBJ2-6, the complete variable domain reads ETGVTQSPTHLIKTRGQQVTLRCSSQSGHNTVSWYQQALGQGPQFIFQYYREEENGRGNFPPRFSGLQFPNYSSELNVNALELDDSALYLCASSRGALAGANVLTFGAGSRLTVL.

This chain joins TRBV18 and TRBJ2-7; 9 bases align to TRBD1. CDR3 size: 16 residues. Germline V gene sequence: CDR1 KGHSH, CDR2 LQKENI. Trimming at V came to 1 base and at J to 6 bases, leaving 10 bases not matched to a gene. Here the CDR3 reads CASSPLGTGTGSEQYF. The CDR3 DNA follows: TGTGCCAGCTCACCACTCGGGACCGGGACAGGGTCCGAGCAGTACTTC.

V and J are TRBV3-1 (or the pseudogene TRBV3-2) and TRBJ1-2; TRBD1 agrees at 12 bases. The V segment lost 1 base and the J segment 7 bases; nucleotides outside the gene matches: 7. Germline CDR1 LGHDT, CDR2 YNNKEL (reference sequence). CDR3 length: 16 residues. CDR3 coding DNA: TGTGCCAGCAGCCAAGTTCGGGACAGGGGGCGAGGTGGCTACACCTTC. It translates to CASSQVRDRGRGGYTF.

The CDR3 sequence: CASSEPAPRDTEAFF. The CDR3 DNA sequence: TGTGCCAGCAGTGAGCCTGCCCCGAGGGACACTGAAGCTTTCTTT. The chain links TRBV6-1 to TRBJ1-1; no firm D call. CDR1 is MNHNS, CDR2 SASEGT, per germline. The length of the CDR3 is 15 residues. V was clipped by 3 bases and J by 3 bases, with 14 bases between them.

Only a few counts were recorded for this clone. The chain recombines TRBV19 with TRBJ1-2; unclear D gene. The CDR3 extends over 13 amino acids. Deletions cut 1 base from V and 7 bases from J, with 10 bases between. Looked up from germline, CDR1 is LNHDA and CDR2 is SQIVND (reference sequence). DNA for the CDR3: TGTGCCAGTAGTATAGGAGGGAACGGTGGCTACACCTTC. Encoded protein: CASSIGGNGGYTF.

J is TRBJ1-1 and V is TRBV5-1; 8 positions match TRBD1. The germline gives CDR1 SGHRS, CDR2 YFSETQ. The CDR3 totals 16 residues. V lost 4 bases, J lost 0 bases, and 8 bases stayed unmatched. CDR3 DNA: TGCGCCAGCAGCGGTGGGACAGGCGGACTGAACACTGAAGCTTTCTTT. Amino acid sequence: CASSGGTGGLNTEAFF. Full variable domain (remainder filled in from reference TRBV5-1 and TRBJ1-1): KAGVTQTPRYLIKTRGQQVTLSCSPISGHRSVSWYQQTPGQGLQFLFEYFSETQRNKGNFPGRFSGRQFSNSRSEMNVSTLELGDSALYLCASSGGTGGLNTEAFFGQGTRLTVV.

CDR3 region: CATSSPGTGRNTIYF. In DNA form, the CDR3 reads TGTGCCACCAGCAGTCCAGGGACAGGGCGAAACACCATATATTTT. The chain links TRBV15 to TRBJ1-3; TRBD1 matches 9 bases. The J segment lost 5 bases and the V segment lost 3 bases, leaving 5 bases of the junction unmatched. Germline CDR1 reads LNHNV; CDR2 reads YYDKDF (reference sequence). This CDR3 region has 15 residues.

V gene TRBV27 combines with J gene TRBJ1-2; possibly TRBD1 for D (6 bases). The CDR3 runs to 15 residues. From germline, CDR1 is MNHEY and CDR2 SMNVEV (reference sequence). Deletions cut 5 bases from V and 3 bases from J, with 16 bases between. The DNA of the CDR3 is TGTGCCAGCAGTCCCAACAGGGTTACGCACTATGGCTACACCTTC. Translated, it gives CASSPNRVTHYGYTF.